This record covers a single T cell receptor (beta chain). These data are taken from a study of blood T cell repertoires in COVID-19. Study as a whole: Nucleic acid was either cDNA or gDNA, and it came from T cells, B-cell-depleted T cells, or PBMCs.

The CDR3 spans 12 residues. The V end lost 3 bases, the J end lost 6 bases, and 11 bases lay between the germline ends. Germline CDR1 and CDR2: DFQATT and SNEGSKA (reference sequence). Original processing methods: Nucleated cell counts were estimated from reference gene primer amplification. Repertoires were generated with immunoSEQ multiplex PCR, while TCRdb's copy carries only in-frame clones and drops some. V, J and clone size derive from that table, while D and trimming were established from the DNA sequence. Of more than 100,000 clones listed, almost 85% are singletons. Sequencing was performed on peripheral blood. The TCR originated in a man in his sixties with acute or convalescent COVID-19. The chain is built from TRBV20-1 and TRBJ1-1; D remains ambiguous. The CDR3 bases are TGCAGTGCTAGTCGGGTATCCGCTGAAGCTTTCTTT. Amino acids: CSASRVSAEAFF.